This section outlines one T cell receptor beta chain sequence together with its context. This receptor's antigen is unknown. Base qualities were left out, and no much larger clone turns up one base away. Participants in the prospective study were enrolled through a virtual design, were aged about 18 to 90 years, and lived in roughly 24 United States geographic areas. Cohort assignment in the prospective study relied on participant-reported clinical history from a screening survey and a study questionnaire. Exposed participants were defined as having been in contact with someone with a PCR-confirmed or clinician-diagnosed COVID-19 case within 2 weeks of study entry. Each participant in the prospective study had whole blood, serum and a nasopharyngeal or oropharyngeal swab collected by mobile phlebotomists. Participants in the prospective study had the option to provide additional blood draws and questionnaires over a 2-month period. Prospective study blood samples were shipped either frozen or at room temperature before DNA extraction.

This specimen belongs to a study of blood T cell repertoires in COVID-19 (dated by TCRdb to about 2020). In the study overall: The collaborator samples originated in the United States, Italy and Spain and spanned the acute and convalescent phases of COVID-19. The prospective study material was composed of cDNA or gDNA derived from T cells, B-cell-depleted T cells, or PBMCs. The dataset comprised deeply sampled blood TCRbeta repertoires from subjects exposed to, actively infected with, or recovered from COVID-19. The repertoires were made available in a free public database intended to serve as a resource for research on the immune response to SARS-CoV-2. Samples were obtained from the ongoing ImmuneRACE study (first 160 participants) and from about 1,300 subjects provided by 6 global collaborators. Nearly every sample came with metadata listing a de-identified subject ID, COVID-19 status, age in years and sex. Where available, HLA class I and class II types were obtained from metadata supplied by the sample provider rather than from assay-based typing. General conclusions and limits of the study: Clinical and demographic metadata were provided uncurated, with the amount varying by source and participant.

The CDR3, from cysteine to phenylalanine, totals 16 residues. The kept DNA is CDR3 alone, 48 bases in frame from the first base. The germline V end is reduced by 3 bases and the J end by 2 bases; junction bases left unmatched: 4. The germline V gene (reference sequence) provides CDR1 SEHNR and CDR2 FQNEAQ. The immunoSEQ Assay, a bias-controlled multiplex PCR, was used to amplify TCRbeta CDR3 regions from genomic DNA. The original methods were these. The number of nucleated cells in each sample was estimated by amplification of reference gene primers within the assay. Sequence reads were collapsed and filtered to measure the absolute abundance of every unique TCRbeta CDR3 rearrangement. Productive Simpson clonality was computed per sample as the square root of Simpson's diversity index over productive rearrangements. TCRdb limited this immuneACCESS table to in-frame rearrangements with V and J called. A share of clones is missing; checked studies link under half to unresolved V genes, and the rest is unexplained. The V and J calls and clone size are taken from that table; D and trimming were inferred from the DNA. The sample profile shows fewer than 350,000 clones; roughly 85% of them were found once. Of the sample, 1.5% to 2% is held by the ten largest clones.

This TCR was sampled from a woman aged 25 to 39 who had been exposed to COVID-19. Rearrangement joined TRBV7-9 to TRBJ2-1, with 10 bases matching TRBD1. Sequenced sample: PBMCs or T cells enriched from blood (not recorded which). This receptor carries the CDR3 CASSFAGTGAYNEQFF. The DNA sequence is as follows: TGTGCCAGCAGCTTCGCCGGGACAGGGGCCTACAATGAGCAGTTCTTC.